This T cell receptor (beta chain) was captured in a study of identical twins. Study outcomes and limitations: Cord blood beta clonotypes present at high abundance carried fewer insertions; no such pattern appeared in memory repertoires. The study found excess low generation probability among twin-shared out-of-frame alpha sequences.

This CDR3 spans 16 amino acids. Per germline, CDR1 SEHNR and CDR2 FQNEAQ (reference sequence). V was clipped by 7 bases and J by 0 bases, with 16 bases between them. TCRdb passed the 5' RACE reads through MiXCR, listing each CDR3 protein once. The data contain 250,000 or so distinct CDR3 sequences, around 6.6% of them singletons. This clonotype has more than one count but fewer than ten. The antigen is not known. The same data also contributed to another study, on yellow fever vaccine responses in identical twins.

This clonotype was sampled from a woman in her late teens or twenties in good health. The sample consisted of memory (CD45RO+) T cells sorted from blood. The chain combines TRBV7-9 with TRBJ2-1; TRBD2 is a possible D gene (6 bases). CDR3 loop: CASIPGGTTSYNEQFF. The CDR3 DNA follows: TGTGCCAGCATCCCCGGGGGAACCACCTCCTACAATGAGCAGTTCTTC.